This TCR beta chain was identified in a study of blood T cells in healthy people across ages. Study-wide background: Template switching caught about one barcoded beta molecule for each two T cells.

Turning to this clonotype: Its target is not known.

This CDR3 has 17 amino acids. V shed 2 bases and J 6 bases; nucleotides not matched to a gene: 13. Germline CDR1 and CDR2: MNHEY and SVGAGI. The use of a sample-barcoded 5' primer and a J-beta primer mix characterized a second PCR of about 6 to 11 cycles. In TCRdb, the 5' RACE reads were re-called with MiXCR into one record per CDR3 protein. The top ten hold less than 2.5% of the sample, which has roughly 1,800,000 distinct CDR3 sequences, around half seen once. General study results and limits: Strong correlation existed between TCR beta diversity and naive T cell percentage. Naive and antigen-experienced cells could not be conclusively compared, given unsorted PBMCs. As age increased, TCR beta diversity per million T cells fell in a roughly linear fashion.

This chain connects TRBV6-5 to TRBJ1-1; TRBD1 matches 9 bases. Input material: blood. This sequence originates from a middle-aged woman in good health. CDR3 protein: CASSYRTTGTGTAEAFF. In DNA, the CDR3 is TGTGCCAGCAGTTACCGTACTACCGGGACAGGGACCGCTGAAGCTTTCTTT.